This record concerns one TCR beta chain sequence. This sample was included in a study of cytomegalovirus exposure and HLA in healthy donors. The CDR3 is 17 residues long. The V segment lost 0 bases and the J segment 4 bases; nucleotides outside the gene matches: 12. CDR1 is SGHRS, CDR2 YFSETQ, per germline. The PCR employed 60 Vbeta primers together with 13 Jbeta primers. Here immunoSEQ multiplex PCR was the method, and the copy in TCRdb shows in-frame clones only, minus some. The sample lists under 150,000 clones, approximately 70% seen once, with 2.6% in the top ten. This rearrangement joins TRBV5-1 to TRBJ2-5; 7 bases map to TRBD1. The clonotype originates from an older woman in good health and CMV-seropositive. Material for sequencing was PBMCs. In DNA form, the CDR3 reads TGCGCCAGCAGCTTGGCACAGGGGATCACCTCCCCAGAGACCCAGTACTTC. Protein: CASSLAQGITSPETQYF. The variable domain in full, with the rest retrieved from reference TRBV5-1 and TRBJ2-5, is KAGVTQTPRYLIKTRGQQVTLSCSPISGHRSVSWYQQTPGQGLQFLFEYFSETQRNKGNFPGRFSGRQFSNSRSEMNVSTLELGDSALYLCASSLAQGITSPETQYFGPGTRLLVL.